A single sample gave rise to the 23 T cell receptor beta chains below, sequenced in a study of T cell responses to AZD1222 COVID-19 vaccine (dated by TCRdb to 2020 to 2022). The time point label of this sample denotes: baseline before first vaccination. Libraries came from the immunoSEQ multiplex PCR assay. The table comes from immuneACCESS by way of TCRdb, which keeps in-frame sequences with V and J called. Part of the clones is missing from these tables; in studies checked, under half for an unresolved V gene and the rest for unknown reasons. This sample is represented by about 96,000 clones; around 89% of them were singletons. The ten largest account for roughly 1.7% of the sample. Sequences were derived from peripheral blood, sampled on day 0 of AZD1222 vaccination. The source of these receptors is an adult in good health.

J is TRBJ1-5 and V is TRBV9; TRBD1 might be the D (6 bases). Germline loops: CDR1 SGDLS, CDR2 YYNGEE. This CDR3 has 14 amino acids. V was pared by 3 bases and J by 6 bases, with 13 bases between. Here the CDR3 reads CASSAQDSRQPQHF. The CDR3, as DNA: TGTGCCAGCAGCGCCCAGGACAGTCGTCAGCCCCAGCATTTT.

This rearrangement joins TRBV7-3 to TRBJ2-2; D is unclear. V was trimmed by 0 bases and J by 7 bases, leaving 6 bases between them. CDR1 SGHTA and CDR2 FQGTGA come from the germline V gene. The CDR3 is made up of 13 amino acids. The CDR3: CASSLTSDGELFF. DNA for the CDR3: TGTGCCAGCAGCTTAACCTCTGACGGGGAGCTGTTTTTT.

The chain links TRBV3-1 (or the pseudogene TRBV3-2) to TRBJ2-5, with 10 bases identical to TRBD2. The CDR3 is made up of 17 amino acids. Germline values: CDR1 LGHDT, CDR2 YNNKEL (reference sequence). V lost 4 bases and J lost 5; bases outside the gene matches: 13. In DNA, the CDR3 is TGTGCCAGCAGCCCAAATATTCCGGGACTAGCGTCGGAGACCCAGTACTTC. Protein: CASSPNIPGLASETQYF.

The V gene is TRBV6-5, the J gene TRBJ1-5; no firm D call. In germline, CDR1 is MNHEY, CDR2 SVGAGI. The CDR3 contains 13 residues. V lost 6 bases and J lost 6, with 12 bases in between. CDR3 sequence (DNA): TGTGCCAGCAGGGACTTCTTACTTCAGCCCCAGCATTTT. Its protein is CASRDFLLQPQHF.

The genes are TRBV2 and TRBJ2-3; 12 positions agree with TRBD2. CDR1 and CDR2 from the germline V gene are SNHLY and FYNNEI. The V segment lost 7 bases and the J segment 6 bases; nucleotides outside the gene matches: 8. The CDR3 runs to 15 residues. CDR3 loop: CASTLTSGGRDTQYF. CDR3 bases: TGTGCCAGCACTTTGACTAGCGGGGGTCGGGATACGCAGTATTTT.

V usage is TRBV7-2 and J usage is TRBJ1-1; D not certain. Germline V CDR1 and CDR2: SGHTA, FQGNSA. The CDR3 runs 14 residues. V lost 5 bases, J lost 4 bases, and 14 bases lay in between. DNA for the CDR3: TGTGCCAGCAGCCTCATCCCCGCTCTCACTGAAGCTTTCTTT. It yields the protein CASSLIPALTEAFF.

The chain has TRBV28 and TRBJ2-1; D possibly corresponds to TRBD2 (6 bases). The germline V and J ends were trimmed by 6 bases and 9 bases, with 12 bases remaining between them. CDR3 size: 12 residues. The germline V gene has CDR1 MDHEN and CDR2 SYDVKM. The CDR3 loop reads CASSERRGEQFF. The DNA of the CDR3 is TGTGCCAGCAGCGAGAGGAGGGGTGAGCAGTTCTTC.

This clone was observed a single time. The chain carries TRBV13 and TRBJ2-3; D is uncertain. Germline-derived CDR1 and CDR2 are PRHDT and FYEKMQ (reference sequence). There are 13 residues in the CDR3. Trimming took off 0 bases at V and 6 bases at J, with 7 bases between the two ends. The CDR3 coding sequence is TGTGCCAGCAGCTTAGGAGGCCTCGATACGCAGTATTTT. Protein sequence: CASSLGGLDTQYF. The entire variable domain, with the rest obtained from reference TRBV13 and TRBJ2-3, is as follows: AAGVIQSPRHLIKEKRETATLKCYPIPRHDTVYWYQQGPGQDPQFLISFYEKMQSDKGSIPDRFSAQQFSDYHSELNMSSLELGDSALYFCASSLGGLDTQYFGPGTRLTVL.

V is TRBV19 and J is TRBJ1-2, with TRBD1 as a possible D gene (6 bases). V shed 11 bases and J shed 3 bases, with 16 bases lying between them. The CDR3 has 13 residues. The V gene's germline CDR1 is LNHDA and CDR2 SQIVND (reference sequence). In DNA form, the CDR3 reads TGTGCCGTTTCCATGGGACATTACTATGGCTACACCTTC. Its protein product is CAVSMGHYYGYTF.

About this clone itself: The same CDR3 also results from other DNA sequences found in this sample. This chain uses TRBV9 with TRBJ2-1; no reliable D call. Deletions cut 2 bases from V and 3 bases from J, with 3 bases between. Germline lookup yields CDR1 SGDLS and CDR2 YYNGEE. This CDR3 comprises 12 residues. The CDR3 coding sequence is TGTGCCAGCAGCGTCGGCTACAATGAGCAGTTCTTC. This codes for CASSVGYNEQFF.

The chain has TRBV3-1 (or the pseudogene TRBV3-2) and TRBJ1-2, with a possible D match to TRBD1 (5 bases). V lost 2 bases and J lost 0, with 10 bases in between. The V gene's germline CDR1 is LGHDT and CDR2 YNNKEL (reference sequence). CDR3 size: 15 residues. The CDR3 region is CASSQPTAPNYGYTF. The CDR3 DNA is TGTGCCAGCAGCCAACCGACAGCACCTAACTATGGCTACACCTTC.

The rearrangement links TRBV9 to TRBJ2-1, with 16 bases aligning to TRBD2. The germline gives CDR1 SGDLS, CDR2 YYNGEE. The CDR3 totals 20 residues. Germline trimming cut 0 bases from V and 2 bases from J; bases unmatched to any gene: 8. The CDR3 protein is CASSVGSGTSGGAPYNEQFF. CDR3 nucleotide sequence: TGTGCCAGCAGCGTAGGCTCCGGGACTAGCGGGGGGGCCCCCTACAATGAGCAGTTCTTC.

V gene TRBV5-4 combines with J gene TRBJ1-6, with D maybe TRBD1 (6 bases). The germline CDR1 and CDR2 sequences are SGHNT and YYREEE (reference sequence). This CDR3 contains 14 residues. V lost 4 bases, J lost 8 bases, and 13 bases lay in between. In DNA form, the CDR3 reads TGTGCCAGCAGCGGCCAGACAGGAGATTCACCCCTCCACTTT. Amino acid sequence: CASSGQTGDSPLHF. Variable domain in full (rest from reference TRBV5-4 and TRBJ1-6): ETGVTQSPTHLIKTRGQQVTLRCSSQSGHNTVSWYQQALGQGPQFIFQYYREEENGRGNFPPRFSGLQFPNYSSELNVNALELDDSALYLCASSGQTGDSPLHFGNGTRLTVT.

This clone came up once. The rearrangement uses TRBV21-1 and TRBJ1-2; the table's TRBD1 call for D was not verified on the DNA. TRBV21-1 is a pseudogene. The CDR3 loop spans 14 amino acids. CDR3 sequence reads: CASSKKQGTYGYTF. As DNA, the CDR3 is TGTGCCAGCAGCAAGAAACAGGGTACCTATGGCTACACCTTC.

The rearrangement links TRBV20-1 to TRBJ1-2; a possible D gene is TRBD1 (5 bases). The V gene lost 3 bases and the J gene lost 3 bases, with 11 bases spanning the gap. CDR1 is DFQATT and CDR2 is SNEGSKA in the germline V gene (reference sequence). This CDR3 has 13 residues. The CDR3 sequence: CSASPPRDYGYTF. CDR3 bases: TGCAGTGCTAGTCCCCCCAGGGACTATGGCTACACCTTC.

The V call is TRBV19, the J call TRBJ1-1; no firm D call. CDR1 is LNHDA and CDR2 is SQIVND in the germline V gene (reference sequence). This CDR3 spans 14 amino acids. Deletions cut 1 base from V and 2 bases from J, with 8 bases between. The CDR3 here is CASSIAGSNTEAFF. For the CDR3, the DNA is TGTGCCAGTAGTATAGCCGGTAGTAACACTGAAGCTTTCTTT.

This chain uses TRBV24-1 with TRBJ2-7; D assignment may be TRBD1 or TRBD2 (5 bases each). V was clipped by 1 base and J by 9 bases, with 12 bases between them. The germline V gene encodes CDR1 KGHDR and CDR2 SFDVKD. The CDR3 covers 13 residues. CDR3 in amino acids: CATSDFEGSRQYF. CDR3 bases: TGTGCCACCAGTGATTTTGAGGGGAGCCGGCAGTACTTC.

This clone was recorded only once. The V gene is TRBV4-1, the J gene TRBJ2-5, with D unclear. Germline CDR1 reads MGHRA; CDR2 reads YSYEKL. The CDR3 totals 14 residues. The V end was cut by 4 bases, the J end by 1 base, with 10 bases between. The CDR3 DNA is TGCGCCAGCAGCCCTCCTGATACCCAAGAGACCCAGTACTTC. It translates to CASSPPDTQETQYF.

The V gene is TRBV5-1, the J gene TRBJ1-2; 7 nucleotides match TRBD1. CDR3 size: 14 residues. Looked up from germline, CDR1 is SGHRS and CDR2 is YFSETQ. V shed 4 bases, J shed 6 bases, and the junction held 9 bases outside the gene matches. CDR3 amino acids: CASSLPTGVDGYTF. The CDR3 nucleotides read TGCGCCAGCAGCCTACCTACAGGGGTGGATGGCTACACCTTC.

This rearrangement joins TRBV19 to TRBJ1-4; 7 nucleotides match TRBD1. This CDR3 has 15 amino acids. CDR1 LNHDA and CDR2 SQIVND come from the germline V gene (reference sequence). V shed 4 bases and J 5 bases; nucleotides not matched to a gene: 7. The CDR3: CASSTRQGQNEKLFF. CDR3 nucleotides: TGTGCCAGTAGTACAAGACAGGGTCAGAATGAAAAACTGTTTTTT. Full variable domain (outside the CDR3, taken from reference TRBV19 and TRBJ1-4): DGGITQSPKYLFRKEGQNVTLSCEQNLNHDAMYWYRQDPGQGLRLIYYSQIVNDFQKGDIAEGYSVSREKKESFPLTVTSAQKNPTAFYLCASSTRQGQNEKLFFGSGTQLSVL.

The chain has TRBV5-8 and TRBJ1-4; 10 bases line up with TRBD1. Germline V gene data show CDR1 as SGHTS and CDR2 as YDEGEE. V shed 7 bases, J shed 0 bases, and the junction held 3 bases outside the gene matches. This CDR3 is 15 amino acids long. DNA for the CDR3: TGTGCCAGCCGGGACAGGGGCACAACTAATGAAAAACTGTTTTTT. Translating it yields CASRDRGTTNEKLFF.

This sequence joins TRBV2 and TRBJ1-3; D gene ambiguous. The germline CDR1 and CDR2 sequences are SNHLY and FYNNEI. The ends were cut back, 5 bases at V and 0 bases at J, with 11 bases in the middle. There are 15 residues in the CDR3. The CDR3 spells CASSSQKFSGNTIYF. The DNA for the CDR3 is TGTGCCAGCAGTTCCCAGAAATTCTCTGGAAACACCATATATTTT.

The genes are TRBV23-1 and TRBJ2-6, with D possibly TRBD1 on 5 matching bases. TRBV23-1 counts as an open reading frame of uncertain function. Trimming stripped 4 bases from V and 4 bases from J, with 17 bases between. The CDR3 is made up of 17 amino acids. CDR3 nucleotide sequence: TGCGCCAGCAGTCGAGTAGTATTTAGGGGAGGGGCCAACGTCCTGACTTTC. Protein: CASSRVVFRGGANVLTF.